What follows describes a single TCR beta chain. Per the original data handling: Reference gene primers were amplified, and this amplification served to estimate nucleated cell counts. Generated by immunoSEQ multiplex PCR, the TCRdb table keeps only in-frame clones and is missing some. V, J and clone size were drawn from that table, and D and trimming were deduced from the DNA. The data show about 190,000 clones, with roughly four fifths seen just once and over 10% held by the top ten. This record belongs to a study of blood T cell repertoires in COVID-19. For the study at large: The samples span acute and convalescent COVID-19 from the United States, Italy and Spain. T cells, B-cell-depleted T cells, or PBMCs provided the cDNA or gDNA that served as material.

From germline, CDR1 is GTSNPN and CDR2 SVGIG (reference sequence). The CDR3 covers 14 residues. Trimming pared 0 bases from V and 10 bases from J, leaving 13 bases between. The source is a woman aged 45 to 65 with acute or convalescent COVID-19. Sequencing was done on a sample of peripheral blood. This chain uses TRBV30 with TRBJ1-6; D perhaps matches TRBD1 (5 bases). CDR3 residues: CAWSVGLGGSPLHF. The CDR3 coding sequence is TGTGCCTGGAGTGTAGGTCTGGGGGGGTCACCCCTCCACTTT. Using reference TRBV30 and TRBJ1-6 for the parts outside the CDR3, the full variable domain is SQTIHQWPATLVQPVGSPLSLECTVEGTSNPNLYWYRQAAGRGLQLLFYSVGIGQISSEVPQNLSASRPQDRQFILSSKKLLLSDSGFYLCAWSVGLGGSPLHFGNGTRLTVT.